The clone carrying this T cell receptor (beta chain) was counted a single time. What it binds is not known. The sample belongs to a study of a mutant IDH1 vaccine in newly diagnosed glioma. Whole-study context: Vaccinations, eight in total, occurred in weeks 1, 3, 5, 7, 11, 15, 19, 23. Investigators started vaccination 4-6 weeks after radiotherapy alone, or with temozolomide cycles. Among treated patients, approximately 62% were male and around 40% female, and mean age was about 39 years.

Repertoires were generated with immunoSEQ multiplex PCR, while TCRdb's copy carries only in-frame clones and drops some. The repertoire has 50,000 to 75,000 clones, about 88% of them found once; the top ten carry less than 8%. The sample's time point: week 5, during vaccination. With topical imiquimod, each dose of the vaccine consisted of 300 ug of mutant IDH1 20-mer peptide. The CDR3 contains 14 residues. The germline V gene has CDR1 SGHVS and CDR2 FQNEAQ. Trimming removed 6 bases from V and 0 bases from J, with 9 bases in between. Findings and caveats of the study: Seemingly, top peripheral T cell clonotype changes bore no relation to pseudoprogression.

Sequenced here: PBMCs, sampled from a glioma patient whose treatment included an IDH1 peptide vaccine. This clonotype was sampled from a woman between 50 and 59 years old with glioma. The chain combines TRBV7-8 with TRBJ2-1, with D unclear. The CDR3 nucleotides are TGTGCCAGCAGGACACGAAGCTCCTACAATGAGCAGTTCTTC. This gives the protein CASRTRSSYNEQFF. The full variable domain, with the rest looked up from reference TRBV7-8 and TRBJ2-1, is GAGVSQSPRYKVAKRGQDVALRCDPISGHVSLFWYQQALGQGPEFLTYFQNEAQLDKSGLPSDRFFAERPEGSVSTLKIQRTQQEDSAVYLCASRTRSSYNEQFFGPGTRLTVL.